Shown below are 17 T cell receptor beta chains from a single sample sequenced in a study of blood T cell repertoires in COVID-19. Produced via immunoSEQ multiplex PCR; TCRdb's table is partial and in-frame only. Of tens of thousands of clones detected, around 86% appear once; the ten largest clones hold 14%. Sequencing was performed on peripheral blood. The receptors were gathered from a man aged 70 or older with acute or convalescent COVID-19.

This clone was picked up a small number of times. This chain joins TRBV9 and TRBJ2-1, with 8 bases aligning to TRBD1. The CDR3 covers 12 residues. In germline, CDR1 is SGDLS, CDR2 YYNGEE. V was pared by 3 bases and J by 7 bases, with 0 bases of the junction left unmatched. CDR3 protein: CASSGQGNEQFF. The CDR3 DNA is TGTGCCAGCAGCGGACAGGGGAATGAGCAGTTCTTC.

The chain carries TRBV29-1 and TRBJ2-7, with 8 bases matching TRBD2. Germline CDR1 SQVTM, CDR2 ANQGSEA. J gave up 3 bases and V 5 bases, and 6 bases lay outside the gene matches. This CDR3 contains 13 residues. The CDR3: CSVSSGSNYEQYF. The DNA for the CDR3 is TGCAGCGTTTCGAGCGGGAGCAACTACGAGCAGTACTTC.

By share, this clone ranks as medium-sized. The V and J genes are TRBV29-1 and TRBJ2-1, with 7 bases that match TRBD1. This CDR3 is 13 amino acids long. Trimming took 8 bases from V and 5 from J; bases not matched to a gene: 9. Germline assignment: CDR1 SQVTM and CDR2 ANQGSEA. DNA of the CDR3: TGCAGCTCATACGGACAGGCTAACAATGAGCAGTTCTTC. The encoded protein is CSSYGQANNEQFF.

J is TRBJ1-2 and V is TRBV5-4; D not certain. Trimming took off 0 bases at V and 2 bases at J, with 5 bases between the two ends. This CDR3 contains 13 residues. Germline lookup yields CDR1 SGHNT and CDR2 YYREEE (reference sequence). CDR3 coding DNA: TGTGCCAGCAGCTTGGGCCGGAACTATGGCTACACCTTC. Protein product: CASSLGRNYGYTF.

The chain links TRBV9 to TRBJ1-3; 7 bases fit TRBD1. V lost 2 bases and J lost 4; bases outside the gene matches: 9. The CDR3 is 16 residues long. Germline values: CDR1 SGDLS, CDR2 YYNGEE. The CDR3 region is CASSVTGLDAGNTIYF. The DNA of the CDR3 is TGTGCCAGCAGCGTGACAGGGCTGGACGCCGGAAACACCATATATTTT.

The V gene is TRBV7-8, the J gene TRBJ2-5, with D possibly matching TRBD1 (6 bases). This CDR3 spans 16 amino acids. V dropped 3 bases and J dropped 5 bases, with 19 bases sitting between them. The germline CDR1 and CDR2 sequences are SGHVS and FQNEAQ. In DNA form, the CDR3 reads TGTGCCAGCAGCTTCGACAAGATACAGGGTGGGGAGACCCAGTACTTC. Translating it yields CASSFDKIQGGETQYF.

The chain combines TRBV7-9 with TRBJ1-2; D is ambiguous. V lost 1 base to trimming and J lost 7 bases, with 7 bases between them. Germline-derived CDR1 and CDR2 are SEHNR and FQNEAQ (reference sequence). This CDR3 is 12 amino acids long. CDR3 amino acids: CASSLDISGYTF. The DNA of the CDR3 is TGTGCCAGCAGCTTAGATATCTCTGGCTACACCTTC.

The V call is TRBV7-8, the J call TRBJ2-3; 9 nucleotides match TRBD2. The CDR3 extends over 16 amino acids. The J segment lost 4 bases and the V segment lost 1 base, leaving 6 bases of the junction unmatched. Germline V gene data show CDR1 as SGHVS and CDR2 as FQNEAQ. The CDR3, as DNA: TGTGCCAGCAGCTTAGGAGGCGGGGGGGCGTCAGATACGCAGTATTTT. Translation: CASSLGGGGASDTQYF.

V and J are TRBV7-2 and TRBJ1-1; D unclear. Germline-derived CDR1 and CDR2 are SGHTA and FQGNSA. The CDR3 spans 15 residues. Trimming shortened V by 5 bases and J by 5 bases, and 18 bases separated the two germline ends. The CDR3 sequence is CASSRGRAPGTEAFF. CDR3 in DNA: TGTGCCAGCAGCAGAGGCCGGGCCCCGGGGACTGAAGCTTTCTTT.

V and J are TRBV7-9 and TRBJ2-3; a weak D match, TRBD2 (6 bases). V dropped 5 bases and J dropped 3 bases, with 15 bases sitting between them. Germline V gene data show CDR1 as SEHNR and CDR2 as FQNEAQ (reference sequence). CDR3 length: 15 amino acids. The DNA for the CDR3 is TGTGCCAGCAGCGTCAAGCGGGTTCAGACAGATACGCAGTATTTT. Amino acids: CASSVKRVQTDTQYF.

The chain links TRBV7-9 to TRBJ2-5; 10 positions agree with TRBD2. Trimming took 5 bases from V and 1 from J; bases not matched to a gene: 4. Germline assignment: CDR1 SEHNR and CDR2 FQNEAQ (reference sequence). The CDR3 consists of 15 residues. CDR3: CASSDSGGTQETQYF. CDR3 in DNA: TGTGCCAGCAGCGATAGCGGGGGGACCCAAGAGACCCAGTACTTC.

The chain has TRBV2 and TRBJ1-1, with D possibly TRBD1 on 5 matching bases. CDR1 is SNHLY, CDR2 FYNNEI, per germline. The germline V and J ends were trimmed by 2 bases and 3 bases, with 10 bases remaining between them. This CDR3 has 14 residues. For the CDR3, the DNA is TGTGCCAGCAGTGAACAGGGAGGGGACACTGAAGCTTTCTTT. Translating it yields CASSEQGGDTEAFF. The full variable domain, rest sourced from reference TRBV2 and TRBJ1-1, is EPEVTQTPSHQVTQMGQEVILRCVPISNHLYFYWYRQILGQKVEFLVSFYNNEISEKSEIFDDQFSVERPDGSNFTLKIRSTKLEDSAMYFCASSEQGGDTEAFFGQGTRLTVV.

V is TRBV29-1 and J is TRBJ2-1, with D perhaps matching TRBD2 (5 bases). The germline V and J ends were trimmed by 6 bases and 0 bases, with 9 bases remaining between them. Germline-derived CDR1 and CDR2 are SQVTM and ANQGSEA. This CDR3 contains 13 residues. Written as DNA, the CDR3 is TGCAGCGTGCAGCGGAGCTCCTACAATGAGCAGTTCTTC. This encodes CSVQRSSYNEQFF.

The chain is built from TRBV7-8 and TRBJ2-5; D perhaps matches TRBD2 (5 bases). This CDR3 is 16 amino acids long. Germline V CDR1 and CDR2: SGHVS, FQNEAQ. Between the trimmed V and J ends, which lost 4 bases and 1 base, there was a span of 16 bases. The DNA for the CDR3 is TGTGCCAGCAGCTCCGCTAACCCTCGGGGCCAAGAGACCCAGTACTTC. Protein: CASSSANPRGQETQYF.

The chain couples TRBV7-9 to TRBJ2-1, with D possibly matching TRBD1 (6 bases). The CDR3 length is 14 residues. Deletions cut 1 base from V and 7 bases from J, with 11 bases between. Germline assignment: CDR1 SEHNR and CDR2 FQNEAQ (reference sequence). The CDR3 region has the DNA TGTGCCAGCAGCTTAGGGGACATAAAGAATGAGCAGTTCTTC. The encoded protein is CASSLGDIKNEQFF. The entire variable domain, with the rest obtained from reference TRBV7-9 and TRBJ2-1, is as follows: DTGVSQNPRHKITKRGQNVTFRCDPISEHNRLYWYRQTLGQGPEFLTYFQNEAQLEKSRLLSDRFSAERPKGSFSTLEIQRTEQGDSAMYLCASSLGDIKNEQFFGPGTRLTVL.

V gene TRBV27 combines with J gene TRBJ2-3; D is possibly TRBD1 (5 bases). Germline V gene lookup returns CDR1 MNHEY and CDR2 SMNVEV (reference sequence). The CDR3 spans 15 residues. V shed 7 bases and J shed 4 bases, with 18 bases lying between them. This chain's CDR3 is CASNSLRAGADTQYF. CDR3 coding DNA: TGTGCCAGCAACAGCCTCAGGGCAGGAGCAGATACGCAGTATTTT.

The rearrangement links TRBV19 to TRBJ2-7; 7 bases are shared with TRBD1. In germline, CDR1 is LNHDA, CDR2 SQIVND (reference sequence). V trimming: 4 bases; J trimming: 2 bases; junction bases outside the gene matches: 5. This CDR3 spans 14 amino acids. The CDR3 nucleotides read TGTGCCAGTAGTAGAGGACAGGCCCCCTACGAGCAGTACGTC. It is translated as CASSRGQAPYEQYV.